This TCR beta chain came from a study of T cells after yellow fever vaccination. Study at large: When fractions had low cell numbers, they were prepared with SMART-Seq v4 Ultra Low Input.

General observations from the study: Most clones from primary vaccination resurfaced after the booster (approximately 97% CD4, over 85% CD8).

A universal primer site and UMIs were added as TCR cDNA was made by 5'RACE template switching. From the 5' RACE reads, TCRdb called clonotypes with MiXCR, one entry per CDR3 protein. The sample has a few hundred thousand distinct CDR3 sequences, about 17% seen once. Germline V gives CDR1 SGHDN, CDR2 FVKESK. After removal of 5 bases from V and 6 bases from J, the junction contained 8 bases not matched to a gene. This CDR3 is built from 14 residues. Turning to this clonotype: As yet, its antigen is unknown.

Material: PBMCs, obtained less than 6 days after the first yellow fever vaccination. The sequence was collected from a man younger than 35 who received the YFV17D yellow fever vaccine. The V gene is TRBV14, the J gene TRBJ1-2; 8 positions match TRBD1. This CDR3 reads CASSWGRGQDGYTF. CDR3 nucleotide sequence: TGTGCCAGCAGCTGGGGCAGGGGGCAGGATGGCTACACCTTC.